The clone carrying this T cell receptor beta chain has only a few counts. Its antigen is unknown. CDR1 MNHNY and CDR2 SVGAGI come from the germline V gene (reference sequence). CDR3 length equals 14 residues. V was clipped by 5 bases and J by 4 bases, with 14 bases between them. In TCRdb, the 5' RACE reads were re-called with MiXCR into one record per CDR3 protein. The table has about 340,000 distinct CDR3 sequences, about 12% seen once. The sample originates from a study of T cells after yellow fever vaccination. Study information: Researchers used SMART-Seq v4 Ultra Low Input to prepare fractions that had low cell numbers. Study-wide points: Abundant clonotypes from the bulk population could get into FACS-sorted repertoires as contaminants. Among primary-vaccination clones, most reappeared after the booster, at just under 98% for CD4 and around 91% for CD8. Clonotypes shared by both compartments, CD4 and CD8, made up a small share.

The source is a man between 18 and 35 years old who received the YFV17D yellow fever vaccine. V usage is TRBV6-6 and J usage is TRBJ2-5; the D gene could be TRBD1 or TRBD2 (6 bases each). The source material was CD4+ T cells sorted from PBMCs, sampled 15 days after the yellow fever booster vaccination. CDR3: CASSAAGGAETQYF. The CDR3 nucleotides are TGTGCCAGCAGTGCAGCCGGGGGCGCAGAGACCCAGTACTTC.